The T cell receptor beta chain described here comes from a study of T cell repertoires in cytomegalovirus infection. Overall study findings and caveats: The ex vivo response showed dominance by HLA-C-restricted CMV-specific TCR beta clonotypes. Carriers of CMV and the relevant HLA type were discriminated by public TCR beta frequency.

With respect to this clonotype: Its specificity is not known.

TCRdb re-called the reads with MiXCR, one entry per CDR3 protein. The sample yields around 350,000 distinct CDR3 sequences, around 18% seen once. The J segment lost 7 bases and the V segment lost 0 bases, leaving 9 bases of the junction unmatched. Germline V gene data show CDR1 as SGHVS and CDR2 as FNYEAQ. The CDR3 runs 15 residues. The sequenced sample consisted of PBMCs. J is TRBJ2-7 and V is TRBV7-6; 7 nucleotides line up with TRBD2. This TCR came from a human donor in good health (CMV status not recorded). Some clones in this sample may be carry-over from other donors' samples. CDR3 coding DNA: TGTGCCAGCAGCTTAGCTCGAGCGGGGCAAGGTGAGCAGTACTTC. It encodes CASSLARAGQGEQYF.